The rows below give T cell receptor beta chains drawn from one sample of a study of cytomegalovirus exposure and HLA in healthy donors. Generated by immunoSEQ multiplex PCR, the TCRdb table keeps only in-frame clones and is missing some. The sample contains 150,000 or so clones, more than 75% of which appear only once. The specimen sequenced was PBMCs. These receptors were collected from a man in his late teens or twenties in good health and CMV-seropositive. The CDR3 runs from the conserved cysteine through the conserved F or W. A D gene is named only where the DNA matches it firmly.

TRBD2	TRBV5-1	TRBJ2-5	TGCGCCAGCAGCCCTCTAGCGGGTACAGAGACCCAGTACTTC	CASSPLAGTETQYF
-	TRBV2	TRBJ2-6	TGTGCCAGAAACCCCCAGGGCTCTGGGGCCAACGTCCTGACTTTC	CARNPQGSGANVLTF
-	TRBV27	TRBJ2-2	TGTGCCAGCAGTCCCGGGTGGAGCGGGGAGCTGTTTTTT	CASSPGWSGELFF
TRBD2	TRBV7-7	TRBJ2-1	TGTGCTAGCAGCTTAGCTAGCGGAGGCGGTCATGAGCAGTTCTTC	CASSLASGGGHEQFF
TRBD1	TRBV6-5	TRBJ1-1	TGTGCCAGCAGACCTGACAGGGGTAGGGCTTTCTTT	CASRPDRGRAFF
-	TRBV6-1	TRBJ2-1	TGTGCCAGCAGTGAAGACCAGACAGAGTTCTTC	CASSEDQTEFF
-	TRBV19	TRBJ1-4	TGTGCCAGTAACAGGCGTAATGAAAAACTGTTTTTT	CASNRRNEKLFF
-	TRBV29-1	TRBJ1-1	TGCAGCGTTGAAGGCTTTTCGGGTGCGGAAACTGAAGCTTTCTTT	CSVEGFSGAETEAFF
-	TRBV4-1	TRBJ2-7	TGCGCCAGCAGCCAAGATCTGGGGGGTTACGAGCAGTACTTC	CASSQDLGGYEQYF
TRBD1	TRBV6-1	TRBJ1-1	TGTGCCACCTACAGGGGCCTGAACACTGAAGCTTTCTTT	CATYRGLNTEAFF
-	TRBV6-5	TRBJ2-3	TGTGCCAGCAGTAAGGACAGCAAGAGCACAGATACGCAGTATTTT	CASSKDSKSTDTQYF